The clone carrying this T cell receptor (beta chain) was picked up one time. What it binds is unknown. These data come from a study of Ad26.COV2.S vaccination and SARS-CoV-2 variants. For the study at large: Intramuscular Ad26.COV2.S doses were given once or twice, 56 days apart. General study results and limits: TCR breadth and depth analyses may have underestimated total T cell responses. Breadth of non-spike TCRs did not differ between vaccinees and placebo recipients.

Only in-frame clones appear in the TCRdb table, and some are missing; sequencing was by immunoSEQ multiplex PCR. The table shows about 250,000 clones, with 87% occurring only once. Specified treatment: around 19 received Ad26.COV2.S at low or high dose, single or two shots; roughly five received placebo; per-sample allocation not given. Specimen acquisition occurred on day 63 following the initial vaccine or placebo injection. Wuhan-strain spike was delivered by a replication-incompetent Ad26 vector. V lost 3 bases and J lost 4, with 16 bases in between. Germline V gives CDR1 GTSNPN, CDR2 SVGIG (reference sequence). This CDR3 has 15 residues.

The sequencing used peripheral blood, collected in a trial of Ad26.COV2.S vaccine versus placebo. The TCR originated in a person between 18 and 65 years old who received the Ad26.COV2.S COVID-19 vaccine or a placebo. The chain is built from TRBV30 and TRBJ1-5; D gene uncertain. The CDR3 loop reads CAWSELGLPNQPQHF. The CDR3, as DNA: TGTGCCTGGAGCGAACTCGGACTGCCAAATCAGCCCCAGCATTTT. Based on the CDR3 plus reference TRBV30 and TRBJ1-5, the full variable domain is SQTIHQWPATLVQPVGSPLSLECTVEGTSNPNLYWYRQAAGRGLQLLFYSVGIGQISSEVPQNLSASRPQDRQFILSSKKLLLSDSGFYLCAWSELGLPNQPQHFGDGTRLSIL.